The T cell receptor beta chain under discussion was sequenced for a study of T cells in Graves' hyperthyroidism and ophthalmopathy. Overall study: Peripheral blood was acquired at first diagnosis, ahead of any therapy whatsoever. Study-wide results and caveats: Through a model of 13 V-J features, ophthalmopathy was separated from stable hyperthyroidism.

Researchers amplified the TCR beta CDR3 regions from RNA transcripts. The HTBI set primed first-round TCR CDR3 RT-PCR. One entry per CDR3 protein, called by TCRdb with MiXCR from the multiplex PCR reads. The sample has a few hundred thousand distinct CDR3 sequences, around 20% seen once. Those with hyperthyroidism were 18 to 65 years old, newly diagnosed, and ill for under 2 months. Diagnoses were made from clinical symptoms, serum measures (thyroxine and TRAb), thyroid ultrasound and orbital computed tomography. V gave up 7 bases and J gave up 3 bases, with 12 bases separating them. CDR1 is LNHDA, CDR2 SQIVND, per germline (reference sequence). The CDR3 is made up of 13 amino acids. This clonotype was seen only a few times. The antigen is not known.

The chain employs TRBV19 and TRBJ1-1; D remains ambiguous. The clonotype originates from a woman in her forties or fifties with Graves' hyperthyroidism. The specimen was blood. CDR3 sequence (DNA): TGTGCCAGTACTAGGGCGCGGGACACTGAAGCTTTCTTT. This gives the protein CASTRARDTEAFF.